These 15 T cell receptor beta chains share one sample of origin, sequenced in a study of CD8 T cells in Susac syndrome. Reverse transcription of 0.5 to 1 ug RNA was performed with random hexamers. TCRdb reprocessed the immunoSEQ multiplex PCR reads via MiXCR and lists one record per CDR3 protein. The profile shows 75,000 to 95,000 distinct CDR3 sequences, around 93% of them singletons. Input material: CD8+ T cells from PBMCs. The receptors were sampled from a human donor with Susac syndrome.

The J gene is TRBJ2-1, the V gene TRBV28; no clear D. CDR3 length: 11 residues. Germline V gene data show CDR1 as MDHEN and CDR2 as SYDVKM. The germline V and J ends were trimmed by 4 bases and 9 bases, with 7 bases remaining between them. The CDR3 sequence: CASSSPGEQFF. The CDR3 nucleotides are TGTGCCAGCAGTTCTCCGGGTGAGCAGTTCTTC.

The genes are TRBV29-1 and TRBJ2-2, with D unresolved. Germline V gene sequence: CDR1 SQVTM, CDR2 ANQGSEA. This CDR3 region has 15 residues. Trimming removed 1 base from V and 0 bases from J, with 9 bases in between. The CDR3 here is CSVEVASANTGELFF. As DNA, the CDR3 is TGCAGCGTTGAAGTGGCTTCCGCGAACACCGGGGAGCTGTTTTTT.

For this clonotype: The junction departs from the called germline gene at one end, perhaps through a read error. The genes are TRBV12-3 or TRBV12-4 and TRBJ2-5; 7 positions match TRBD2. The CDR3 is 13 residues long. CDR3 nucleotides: TGTGCCAGCAGTCTAGCGGACCAAGAGACCCAGTACTTC. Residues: CASSLADQETQYF.

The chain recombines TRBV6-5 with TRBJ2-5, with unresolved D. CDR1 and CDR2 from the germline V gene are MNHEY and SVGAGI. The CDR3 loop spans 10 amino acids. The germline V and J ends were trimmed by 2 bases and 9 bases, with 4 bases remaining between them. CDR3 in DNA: TGTGCCAGCAGTTACCCCCCCCAGTACTTC. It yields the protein CASSYPPQYF.

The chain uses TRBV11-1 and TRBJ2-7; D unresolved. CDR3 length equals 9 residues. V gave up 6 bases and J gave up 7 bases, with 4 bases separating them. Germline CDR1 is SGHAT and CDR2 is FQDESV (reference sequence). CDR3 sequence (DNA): TGTGCCAGCAGGCGGGAGCAGTACTTC. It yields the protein CASRREQYF.

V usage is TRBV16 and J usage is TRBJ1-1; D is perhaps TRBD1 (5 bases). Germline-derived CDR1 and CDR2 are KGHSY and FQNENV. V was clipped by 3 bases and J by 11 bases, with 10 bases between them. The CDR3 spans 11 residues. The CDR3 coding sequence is TGTGCCAGCAGCCAGGGGGGTGAGGCTTTCTTT. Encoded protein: CASSQGGEAFF. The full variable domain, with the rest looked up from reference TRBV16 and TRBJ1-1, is GEEVAQTPKHLVRGEGQKAKLYCAPIKGHSYVFWYQQVLKNEFKFLISFQNENVFDETGMPKERFSAKCLPNSPCSLEIQATKLEDSAVYFCASSQGGEAFFGQGTRLTVV.

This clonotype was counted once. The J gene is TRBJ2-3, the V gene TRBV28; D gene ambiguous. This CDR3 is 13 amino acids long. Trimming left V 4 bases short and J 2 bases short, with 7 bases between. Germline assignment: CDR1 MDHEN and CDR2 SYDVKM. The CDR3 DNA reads TGTGCCAGCAGTTCTCTCCCCACAGATACGCAGTATTTT. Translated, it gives CASSSLPTDTQYF. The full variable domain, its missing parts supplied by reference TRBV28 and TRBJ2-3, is DVKVTQSSRYLVKRTGEKVFLECVQDMDHENMFWYRQDPGLGLRLIYFSYDVKMKEKGDIPEGYSVSREKKERFSLILESASTNQTSMYLCASSSLPTDTQYFGPGTRLTVL.

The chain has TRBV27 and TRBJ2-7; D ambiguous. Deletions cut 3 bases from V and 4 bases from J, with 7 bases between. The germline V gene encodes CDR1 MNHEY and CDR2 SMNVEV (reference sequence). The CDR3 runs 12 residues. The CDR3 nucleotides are TGTGCCAGCAGTTTGAACGGGTACGAGCAGTACTTC. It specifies CASSLNGYEQYF.

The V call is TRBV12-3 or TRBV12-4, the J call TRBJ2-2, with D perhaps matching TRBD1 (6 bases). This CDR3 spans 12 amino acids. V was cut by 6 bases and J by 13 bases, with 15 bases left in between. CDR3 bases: TGTGCCAGCAGAGGGACACTCTATGGGCTGTTTTTT. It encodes CASRGTLYGLFF.

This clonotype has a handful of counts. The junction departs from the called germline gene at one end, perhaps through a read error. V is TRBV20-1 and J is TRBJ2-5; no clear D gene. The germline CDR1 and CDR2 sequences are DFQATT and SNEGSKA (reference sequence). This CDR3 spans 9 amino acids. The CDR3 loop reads CRVGETQYF. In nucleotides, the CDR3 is TGTCGGGTCGGGGAGACCCAGTACTTC.

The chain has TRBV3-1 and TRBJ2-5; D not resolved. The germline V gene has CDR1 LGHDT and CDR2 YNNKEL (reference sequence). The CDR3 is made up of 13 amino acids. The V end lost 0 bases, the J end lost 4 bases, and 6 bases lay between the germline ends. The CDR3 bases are TGTGCCAGCAGCCAAGATTGGGGAGAGACCCAGTACTTC. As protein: CASSQDWGETQYF.

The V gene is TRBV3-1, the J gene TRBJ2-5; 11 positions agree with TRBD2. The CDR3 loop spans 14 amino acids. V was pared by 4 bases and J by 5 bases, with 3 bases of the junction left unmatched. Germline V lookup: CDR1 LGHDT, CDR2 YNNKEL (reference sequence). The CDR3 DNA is TGTGCCAGCAGCCCGGGACTAGCGGTCGAGACCCAGTACTTC. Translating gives CASSPGLAVETQYF.

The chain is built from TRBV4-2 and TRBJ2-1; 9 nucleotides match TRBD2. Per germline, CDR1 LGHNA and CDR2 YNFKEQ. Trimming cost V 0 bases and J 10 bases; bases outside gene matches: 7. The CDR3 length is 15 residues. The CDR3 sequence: CASSQEGVGLAEQFF. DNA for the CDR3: TGTGCCAGCAGCCAAGAAGGGGTGGGACTAGCAGAGCAGTTCTTC.

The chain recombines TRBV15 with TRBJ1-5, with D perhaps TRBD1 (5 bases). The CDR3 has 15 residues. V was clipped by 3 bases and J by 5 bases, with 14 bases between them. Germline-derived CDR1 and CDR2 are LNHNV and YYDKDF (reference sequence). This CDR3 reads CATSREAGIHQPQHF. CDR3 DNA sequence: TGTGCCACCAGCAGGGAAGCAGGGATCCATCAGCCCCAGCATTTT. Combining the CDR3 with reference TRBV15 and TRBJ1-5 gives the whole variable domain DAMVIQNPRYQVTQFGKPVTLSCSQTLNHNVMYWYQQKSSQAPKLLFHYYDKDFNNEADTPDNFQSRRPNTSFCFLDIRSPGLGDTAMYLCATSREAGIHQPQHFGDGTRLSIL.

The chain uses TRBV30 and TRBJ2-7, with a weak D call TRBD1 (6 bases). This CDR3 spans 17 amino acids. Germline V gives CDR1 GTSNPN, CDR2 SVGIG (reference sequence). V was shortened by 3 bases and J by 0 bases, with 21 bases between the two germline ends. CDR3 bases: TGTGCCTGGAGCTCCGACTCGGCAGGGGTGAGCTCCTACGAGCAGTACTTC. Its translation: CAWSSDSAGVSSYEQYF.